This T cell receptor beta chain was captured in a study of PD-1 blockade in classical Hodgkin lymphoma. Sequenced by immunoSEQ multiplex PCR; TCRdb stores in-frame clones only, minus some. Of 43,000 or so clones in the sample, 88% were seen once. Study outcomes and limitations: Healthy donors reportedly exceeded newly diagnosed patients in baseline TCR diversity. By C4D1, CD4+ diversity increased significantly, especially in complete responders.

J was trimmed by 6 bases and V by 1 base; bases with no gene match: 8. Germline loops: CDR1 SEHNR, CDR2 FQNEAQ (reference sequence). The CDR3 is made up of 16 amino acids. In regard to this clone: No antigen is known for it.

There was relapse after autologous stem cell transplantation in every patient, and there was variation in brentuximab vedotin exposure. The receptor was isolated from a human donor with classical Hodgkin lymphoma. The source material was peripheral blood mononuclear cells (PBMCs), sampled at baseline. The chain employs TRBV7-9 and TRBJ2-7; 11 nucleotides match TRBD1. The chain's CDR3 is CASSLVERTGGAEQYF. CDR3 coding DNA: TGTGCCAGCAGCTTAGTGGAGCGGACAGGGGGCGCCGAGCAGTACTTC.